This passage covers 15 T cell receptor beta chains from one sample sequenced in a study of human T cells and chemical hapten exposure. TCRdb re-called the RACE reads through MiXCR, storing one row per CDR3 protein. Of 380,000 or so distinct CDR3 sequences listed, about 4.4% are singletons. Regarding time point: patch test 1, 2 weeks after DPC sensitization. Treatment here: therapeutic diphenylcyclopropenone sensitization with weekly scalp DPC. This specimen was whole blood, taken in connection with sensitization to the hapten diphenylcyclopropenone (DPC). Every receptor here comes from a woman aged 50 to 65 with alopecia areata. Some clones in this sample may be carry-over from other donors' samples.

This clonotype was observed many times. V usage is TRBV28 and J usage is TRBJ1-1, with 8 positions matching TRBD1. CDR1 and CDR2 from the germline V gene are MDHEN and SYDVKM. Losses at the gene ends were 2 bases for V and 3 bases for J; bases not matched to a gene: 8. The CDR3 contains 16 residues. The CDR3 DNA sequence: TGTGCCAGCAGTTTACAGGACAGGGCGATACACACTGAAGCTTTCTTT. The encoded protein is CASSLQDRAIHTEAFF.

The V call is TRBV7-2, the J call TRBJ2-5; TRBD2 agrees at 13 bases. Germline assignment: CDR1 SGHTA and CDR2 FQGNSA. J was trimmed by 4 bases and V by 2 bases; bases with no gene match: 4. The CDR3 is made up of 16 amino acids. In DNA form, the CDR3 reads TGTGCCAGCAGCTTACGACTAGCGGGAGGAGTAGAGACCCAGTACTTC. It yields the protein CASSLRLAGGVETQYF.

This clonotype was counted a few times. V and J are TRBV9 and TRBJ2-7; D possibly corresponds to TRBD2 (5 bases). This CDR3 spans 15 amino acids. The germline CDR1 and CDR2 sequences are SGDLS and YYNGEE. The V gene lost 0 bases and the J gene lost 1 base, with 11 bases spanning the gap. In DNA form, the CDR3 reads TGTGCCAGCAGCGTAGGTGTAAGCGGATCCTACGAGCAGTACTTC. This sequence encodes CASSVGVSGSYEQYF.

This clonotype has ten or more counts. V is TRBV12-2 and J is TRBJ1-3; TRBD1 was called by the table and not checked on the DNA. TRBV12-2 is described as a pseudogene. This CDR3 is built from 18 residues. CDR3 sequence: CASRLAPPGLSSGNTIYF. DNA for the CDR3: TGTGCAAGTCGCTTAGCGCCCCCCGGATTGAGCTCTGGAAACACCATATATTTT.

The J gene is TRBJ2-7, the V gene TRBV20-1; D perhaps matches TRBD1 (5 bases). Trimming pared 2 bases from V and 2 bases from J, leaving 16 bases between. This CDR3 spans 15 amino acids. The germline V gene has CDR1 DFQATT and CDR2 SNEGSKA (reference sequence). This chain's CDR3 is CSARPLQTDTYEQYF. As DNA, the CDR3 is TGCAGTGCTAGACCCCTCCAGACAGATACCTACGAGCAGTACTTC.

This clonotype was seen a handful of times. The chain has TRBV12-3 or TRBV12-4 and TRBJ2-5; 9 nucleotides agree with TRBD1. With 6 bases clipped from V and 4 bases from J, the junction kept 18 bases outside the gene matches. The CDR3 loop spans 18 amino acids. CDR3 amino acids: CASSLRTGADGARETQYF. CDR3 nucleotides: TGTGCCAGCAGCTTAAGGACAGGGGCCGACGGAGCACGAGAGACCCAGTACTTC.

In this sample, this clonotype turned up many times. The DNA of the CDR3 is TGTGCCAGCAGCTTAGGACCCAGCTCCTACGAGCAGTACTTC. It is translated as CASSLGPSSYEQYF. This chain uses TRBV7-9 with TRBJ2-7; D gene uncertain. The CDR3 loop spans 14 amino acids. CDR1 SEHNR and CDR2 FQNEAQ come from the germline V gene (reference sequence). Deletions cut 1 base from V and 0 bases from J, with 7 bases between. The complete variable domain, with remaining parts taken from reference TRBV7-9 and TRBJ2-7, reads DTGVSQNPRHKITKRGQNVTFRCDPISEHNRLYWYRQTLGQGPEFLTYFQNEAQLEKSRLLSDRFSAERPKGSFSTLEIQRTEQGDSAMYLCASSLGPSSYEQYFGPGTRLTVT.

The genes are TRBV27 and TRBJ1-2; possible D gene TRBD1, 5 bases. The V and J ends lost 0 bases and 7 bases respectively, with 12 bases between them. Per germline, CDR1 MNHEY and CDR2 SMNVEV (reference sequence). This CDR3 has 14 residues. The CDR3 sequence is CASSLSGQLAGYTF. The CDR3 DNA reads TGTGCCAGCAGTTTATCCGGACAACTAGCTGGCTACACCTTC.

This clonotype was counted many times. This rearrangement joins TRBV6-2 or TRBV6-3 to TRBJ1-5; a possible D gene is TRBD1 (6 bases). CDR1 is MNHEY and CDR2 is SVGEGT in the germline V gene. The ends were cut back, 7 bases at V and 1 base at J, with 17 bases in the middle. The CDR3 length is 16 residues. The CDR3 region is CASTDVGGGSNQPQHF. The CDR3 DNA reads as TGTGCCAGCACCGACGTGGGGGGCGGCAGCAATCAGCCCCAGCATTTT.

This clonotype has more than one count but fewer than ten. In DNA, the CDR3 is TGTGCCAGCAGTTTCTCACTAGCGGGGACAGATACGCAGTATTTT. It codes for CASSFSLAGTDTQYF. The V and J genes are TRBV27 and TRBJ2-3, with 10 bases aligning to TRBD2. J was trimmed by 3 bases and V by 3 bases; bases with no gene match: 3. Germline V gene data show CDR1 as MNHEY and CDR2 as SMNVEV (reference sequence). The CDR3 is 15 residues long.

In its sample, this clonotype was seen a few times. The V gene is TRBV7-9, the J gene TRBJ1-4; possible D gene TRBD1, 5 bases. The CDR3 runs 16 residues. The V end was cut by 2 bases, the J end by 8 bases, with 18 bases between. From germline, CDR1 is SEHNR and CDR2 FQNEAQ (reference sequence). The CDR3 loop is CASSLYRGRAEEKLFF. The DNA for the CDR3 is TGTGCCAGCAGCTTATACCGGGGCCGGGCAGAGGAAAAACTGTTTTTT.

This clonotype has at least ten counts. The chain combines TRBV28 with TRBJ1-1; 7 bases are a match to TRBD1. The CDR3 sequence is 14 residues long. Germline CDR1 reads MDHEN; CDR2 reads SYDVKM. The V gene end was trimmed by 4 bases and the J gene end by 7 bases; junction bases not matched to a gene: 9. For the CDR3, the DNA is TGTGCCAGCAGTTCAAGACAGGGCGCGCGTGAAGCTTTCTTT. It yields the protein CASSSRQGAREAFF.

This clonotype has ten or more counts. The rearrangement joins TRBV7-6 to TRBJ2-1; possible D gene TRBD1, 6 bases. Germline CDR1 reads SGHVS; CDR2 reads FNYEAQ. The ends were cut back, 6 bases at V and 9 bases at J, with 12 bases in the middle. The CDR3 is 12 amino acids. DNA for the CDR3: TGTGCCAGCAGAACAGGGTCCCTTGAGCAGTTCTTC. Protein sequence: CASRTGSLEQFF.

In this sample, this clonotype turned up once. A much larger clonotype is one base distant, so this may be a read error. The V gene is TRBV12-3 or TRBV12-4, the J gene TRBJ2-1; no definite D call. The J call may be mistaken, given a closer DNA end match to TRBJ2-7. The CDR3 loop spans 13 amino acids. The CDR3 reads CASSLTPNNEQYF. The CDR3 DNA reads TGTGCCAGCAGTTTAACCCCAAATAATGAGCAGTACTTC.

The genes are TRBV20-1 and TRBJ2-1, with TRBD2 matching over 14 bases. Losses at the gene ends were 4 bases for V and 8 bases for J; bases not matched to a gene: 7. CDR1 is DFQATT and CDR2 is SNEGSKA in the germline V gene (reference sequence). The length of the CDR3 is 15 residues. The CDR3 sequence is CSAKRPGLAGDEQFF. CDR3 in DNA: TGCAGTGCTAAGAGACCGGGACTAGCGGGAGATGAGCAGTTCTTC.